A selection of T cell receptor beta chains follows, all from one sample in a study of blood T cell repertoires in COVID-19. Only in-frame clones appear in the TCRdb table, and some are missing; sequencing was by immunoSEQ multiplex PCR. Of a few hundred thousand clones in the sample, 83% were seen once. Sequenced input: PBMCs or T cells enriched from blood (not recorded which). These receptor sequences come from a woman between 45 and 65 years old who had recovered from COVID-19. Both conserved end residues are part of each CDR3. A D gene is named only where the DNA matches it firmly. Part of the rows lack a size; the others show once, few, many or a class for expanded clones.

clone_size	d_call	j_call	v_call	cdr3_nt	cdr3_aa
.	TRBD1	TRBJ2-5	TRBV5-5	TGTGCCAGCAGCCCGGGACAGACTCAAGAGACCCAGTACTTC	CASSPGQTQETQYF
.	TRBD2	TRBJ2-2	TRBV5-4	TGTGCCAGCAGCTCGGGCGGGGGGAACACCGGGGAGCTGTTTTTT	CASSSGGGNTGELFF
once	.	TRBJ1-2	TRBV19	TGTGCCAGTAGTATATTAGGGGGGGACTATGGCTACACCTTC	CASSILGGDYGYTF
.	TRBD2	TRBJ2-2	TRBV29-1	TGCAGCGTTTTAGGGACTAGCGGGATGAACACCGGGGAGCTGTTTTTT	CSVLGTSGMNTGELFF
.	.	TRBJ1-5	TRBV6-6	TGTGCCAGCAGCCCGATACAGAGCAATCAGCCCCAGCATTTT	CASSPIQSNQPQHF
.	.	TRBJ1-1	TRBV4-2	TGTGCCAGCAGCCAAGACAAGGGGCGAAACACTGAAGCTTTCTTT	CASSQDKGRNTEAFF
.	TRBD2	TRBJ2-7	TRBV7-6	TGTGCCAGCAGCGCGGGACTAGCGGGATCGGACGAGCAGTACTTC	CASSAGLAGSDEQYF
.	.	TRBJ2-1	TRBV2	TGTGCCAGCAGTGAGTCTGCATTCGGTGAGCAGTTCTTC	CASSESAFGEQFF
once	TRBD1	TRBJ2-7	TRBV28	TGTGCCAGCAGTCGGACAGGGGGAACCTACGAGCAGTACTTC	CASSRTGGTYEQYF
.	.	TRBJ2-1	TRBV3-1/TRBV3-2	TGTGCCAGCAGCCAAGATCACGGGGTACCCAGCTCCTACAATGAGCAGTTCTTC	CASSQDHGVPSSYNEQFF
.	TRBD2	TRBJ2-7	TRBV29-1	TGCAGCGCGGGACTAGCGGGAGTGGGCGAGCAGTACTTC	CSAGLAGVGEQYF
.	.	TRBJ2-2	TRBV5-1	TGCGCCAGCAGCGCAGGAAGGACTCAAACCGGGGAGCTGTTTTTT	CASSAGRTQTGELFF
.	TRBD2	TRBJ2-5	TRBV6-2/TRBV6-3	TGTGCCAGCAGTCTCGCCCTCCGGAGCGGGGGTGGTGTAGAGACCCAGTACTTC	CASSLALRSGGGVETQYF
.	.	TRBJ2-2	TRBV19	TGTGCCAGTACCCCTGGGGCTCTTCTTTTCGGGGAGCTGTTTTTT	CASTPGALLFGELFF
.	.	TRBJ1-6	TRBV5-1	TGCGCCAGCAGCCACACACCCAACTCCTATAATTCACCCCTCCACTTT	CASSHTPNSYNSPLHF
.	.	TRBJ1-6	TRBV30	TGTGCCTGGAGTAAGGGCAGGGGAAGTAATTCACCCCTCCACTTT	CAWSKGRGSNSPLHF
.	TRBD1	TRBJ1-2	TRBV10-3	TGTGCCATCAGTGGGACAGGGGGAGACCCTATCTCCTATGGCTACACCTTC	CAISGTGGDPISYGYTF
.	.	TRBJ1-3	TRBV29-1	TGCAGCGCGTATTCTGGAAACACCATATATTTT	CSAYSGNTIYF
once	.	TRBJ2-1	TRBV7-3	TGTGCCAGCAGCCTGAGACCGGGGGATGAGCAGTTCTTC	CASSLRPGDEQFF
.	.	TRBJ2-1	TRBV5-5	TGTGCCAGCAGCTCGCCAGCCGGGGTGACCTACAATGAGCAGTTCTTC	CASSSPAGVTYNEQFF
.	.	TRBJ2-5	TRBV5-6	TGTGCCAGCAGATCGGACTACCAAGAGACCCAGTACTTC	CASRSDYQETQYF
once	TRBD2	TRBJ2-7	TRBV10-3	TGTGCCATCAGTGGGACTAGCGGCTACGAGCAGTACTTC	CAISGTSGYEQYF
.	.	TRBJ1-2	TRBV6-2/TRBV6-3	TGTGCCAGCAGTTACCCACCTAACCACTACACCTTC	CASSYPPNHYTF
.	TRBD2	TRBJ2-4	TRBV6-6	TGTGCCAGCAGTCGGGTCTGGGCGGGGGGAGCCAAAAACATTCAGTACTTC	CASSRVWAGGAKNIQYF
.	TRBD1	TRBJ2-1	TRBV15	TGTGCCACCAGCGGGGCCGGGACAGTGGCCTACAATGAGCAGTTCTTC	CATSGAGTVAYNEQFF
once	TRBD2	TRBJ2-1	TRBV6-5	TGTGCCAGCAGTACCGGGACTAGCACCGACAATGAGCAGTTCTTC	CASSTGTSTDNEQFF
.	.	TRBJ1-3	TRBV7-9	TGTGCCAGCAGCCCTCAGAACGGGGGGTTCTCTGGAAACACCATATATTTT	CASSPQNGGFSGNTIYF
many	TRBD1	TRBJ1-1	TRBV18	TGTGCCAGCTCACCTGACCACAGGGGGGGAGCTTTCTTT	CASSPDHRGGAFF
.	.	TRBJ2-7	TRBV11-2	TGTGCCAGCAGCTTAGGCACAGGTGGAATTGGCGAGCAGTACTTC	CASSLGTGGIGEQYF
.	TRBD2	TRBJ2-5	TRBV6-6	TGTGCCAGCAGTTACAAGCGGGGGCAAGAGACCCAGTACTTC	CASSYKRGQETQYF
.	TRBD1	TRBJ1-1	TRBV19	TGTGCCAGTAGTTTCGACAGGGGGCACGTGAACACTGAAGCTTTCTTT	CASSFDRGHVNTEAFF
few	.	TRBJ2-5	TRBV21-1	TGTGCCAGCAGCAGAAGAGACAGGGTCCAGGAGACCCAGTACTTC	CASSRRDRVQETQYF
.	.	TRBJ2-3	TRBV11-2	TGTGCCAGCAGATTCCGGGGGCGGGGGACAGATACGCAGTATTTT	CASRFRGRGTDTQYF
.	TRBD1	TRBJ1-2	TRBV5-1	TGCGCCAGCAAGACCGGGACAGGGGGCCTCATAGACTATGGCTACACCTTC	CASKTGTGGLIDYGYTF
.	.	TRBJ2-1	TRBV6-2/TRBV6-3	TGTGCCAGCAGTTCCCCGACCAGGGGCAATGAGCAGTTCTTC	CASSSPTRGNEQFF
.	.	TRBJ1-3	TRBV4-1	TGCGCCAGCAGCCAAGATATTCGGGGATGGGGAAACACCATATATTTT	CASSQDIRGWGNTIYF